The sequence of this TCR beta chain was determined in a study of blood T cell repertoires in COVID-19. Looking at the study overall: PBMCs, B-cell-depleted T cells, or T cells provided the cDNA or gDNA that made up the material.

Under the authors' procedure: Researchers report that nucleated cell counts were estimated from reference gene primer amplification. Sequencing was performed with immunoSEQ multiplex PCR; in TCRdb, only in-frame clones are kept and a portion is missing. V and J calls and clone size are those listed in that table; D and trimming were worked out from the DNA. The sample records 220,000 or so clones, about 86% being singletons. Germline V gene lookup returns CDR1 SEHNR and CDR2 FQNEAQ (reference sequence). The CDR3 has 18 amino acids. Trimming at V came to 0 bases and at J to 3 bases, leaving 11 bases not matched to a gene.

The sequence came from a woman aged 40 to 50 with acute COVID-19. This chain links TRBV7-9 with TRBJ2-1; 7 positions match TRBD2. Sequenced: PBMCs or T cells enriched from blood (not recorded which). The CDR3 DNA sequence: TGTGCCAGCAGCTTAGCGTGGGCTAGCGGACTAATCTACAATGAGCAGTTCTTC. Translated: CASSLAWASGLIYNEQFF. Drawing the rest from reference TRBV7-9 and TRBJ2-1, the complete variable domain is DTGVSQNPRHKITKRGQNVTFRCDPISEHNRLYWYRQTLGQGPEFLTYFQNEAQLEKSRLLSDRFSAERPKGSFSTLEIQRTEQGDSAMYLCASSLAWASGLIYNEQFFGPGTRLTVL.